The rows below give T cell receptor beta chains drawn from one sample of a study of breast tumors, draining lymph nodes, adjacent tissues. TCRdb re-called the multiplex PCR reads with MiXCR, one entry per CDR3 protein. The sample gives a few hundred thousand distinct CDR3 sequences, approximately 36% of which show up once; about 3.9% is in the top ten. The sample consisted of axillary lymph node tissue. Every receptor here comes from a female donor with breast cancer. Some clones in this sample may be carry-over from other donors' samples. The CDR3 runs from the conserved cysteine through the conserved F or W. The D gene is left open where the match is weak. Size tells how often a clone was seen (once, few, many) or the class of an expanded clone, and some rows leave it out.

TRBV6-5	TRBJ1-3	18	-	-	CASSHSSPPGLSGNTIYF	TGTGCCAGCAGTCACTCTTCCCCACCAGGGCTCTCTGGAAACACCATATATTTT
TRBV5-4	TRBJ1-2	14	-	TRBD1	CASSIAGQGYGYTF	TGTGCCAGCAGCATTGCGGGACAGGGCTATGGCTACACCTTC
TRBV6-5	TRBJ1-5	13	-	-	CASGGGEGQPQHF	TGTGCCAGTGGGGGGGGGGAGGGTCAGCCCCAGCATTTT
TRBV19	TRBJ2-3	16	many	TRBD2	CASSSGLAGLTDTQYF	TGTGCCAGTAGTAGCGGTCTAGCGGGGCTCACAGATACGCAGTATTTT
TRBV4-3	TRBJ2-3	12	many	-	CASSQGVETQYF	TGCGCCAGCAGCCAAGGAGTGGAGACGCAGTATTTT
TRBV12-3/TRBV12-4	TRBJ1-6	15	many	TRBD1	CASSPGTGVKSPLHF	TGTGCCAGCAGTCCCGGGACAGGGGTAAAGTCACCCCTCCACTTT
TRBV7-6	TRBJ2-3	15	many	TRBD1	CASSPLGTVTDTQYF	TGTGCCAGCAGCCCATTGGGGACAGTCACAGATACGCAGTATTTT
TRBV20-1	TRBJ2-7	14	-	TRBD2	CSARPIAGAYEQYF	TGCAGTGCTAGGCCTATAGCGGGGGCCTACGAGCAGTACTTC
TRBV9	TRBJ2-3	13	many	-	CASSPADGHTQYF	TGTGCCAGCAGCCCAGCGGACGGGCATACGCAGTATTTT
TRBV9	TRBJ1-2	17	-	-	CASKEDGRGGVRYGYTF	TGTGCCAGCAAAGAGGACGGGAGGGGGGGGGTTCGGTATGGCTACACCTTC
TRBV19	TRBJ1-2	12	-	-	CASSIGALAYTF	TGTGCCAGTAGTATTGGCGCTCTAGCGTACACCTTC
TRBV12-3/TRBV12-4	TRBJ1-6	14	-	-	CASSYLGPNSPLHF	TGTGCCAGCAGTTACCTGGGACCTAATTCACCCCTCCACTTT
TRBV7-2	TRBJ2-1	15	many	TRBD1	CASSPGQGARNEQFF	TGTGCCAGCAGCCCCGGACAGGGGGCGCGTAATGAGCAGTTCTTC
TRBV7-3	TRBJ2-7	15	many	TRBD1	CASSYPGGLSYEQYF	TGTGCCAGCAGCTACCCAGGGGGCCTGTCCTACGAGCAGTACTTC
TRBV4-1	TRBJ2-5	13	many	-	CASSQGEGETQYF	TGCGCCAGCAGCCAAGGTGAGGGAGAGACCCAGTACTTC
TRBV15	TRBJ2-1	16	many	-	CATSREFTGIYNEQFF	TGTGCCACCAGCAGAGAATTTACAGGGATCTACAATGAGCAGTTCTTC
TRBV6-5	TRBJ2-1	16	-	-	CASSYDRLNGYNEQFF	TGTGCCAGCAGTTACGACAGGCTGAATGGCTACAATGAGCAGTTCTTC
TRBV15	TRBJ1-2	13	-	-	CATSSLGGYGYTF	TGTGCCACCAGCAGTTTAGGGGGCTATGGCTACACCTTC
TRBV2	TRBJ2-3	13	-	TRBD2	CASSAPTSTTQYF	TGTGCCAGCAGTGCCCCGACTAGCACTACGCAGTATTTT
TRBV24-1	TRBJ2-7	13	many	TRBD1	CATSDRDREEQYF	TGTGCCACCAGTGACCGGGACAGAGAAGAGCAGTACTTC
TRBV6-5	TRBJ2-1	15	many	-	CASTALALTDNEQFF	TGTGCCAGCACCGCCCTAGCCCTCACGGACAATGAGCAGTTCTTC
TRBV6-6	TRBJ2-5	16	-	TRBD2	CASSYGLAGGWETPYF	TGTGCCAGCAGTTATGGACTAGCGGGAGGGTGGGAGACCCCGTACTTC
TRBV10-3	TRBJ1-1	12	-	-	CAISKIGAEAFF	TGTGCCATCAGTAAGATCGGCGCTGAAGCTTTCTTT
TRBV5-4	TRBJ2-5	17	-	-	CASSSGTMLADQETQYF	TGTGCCAGCAGCTCCGGGACAATGCTTGCAGACCAAGAGACCCAGTACTTC
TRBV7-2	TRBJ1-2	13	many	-	CASSLSQGHGYTF	TGTGCCAGCAGCTTATCACAGGGTCATGGCTACACCTTC
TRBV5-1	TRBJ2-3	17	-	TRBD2	CASSTGTSAGITDTQYF	TGCGCCAGCAGCACCGGGACTAGCGCGGGGATCACAGATACGCAGTATTTT
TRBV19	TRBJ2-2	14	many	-	CASRERINTGELFF	TGTGCCAGTAGGGAAAGGATAAACACCGGGGAGCTGTTTTTT
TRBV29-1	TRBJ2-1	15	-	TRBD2	CSVELLAGFNNEQFF	TGCAGCGTTGAATTGCTAGCGGGGTTTAATAATGAGCAGTTCTTC